Below, one T cell receptor beta chain is given with its context. The data stem from a study of shared clonotypes between healthy human individuals. Germline V lookup: CDR1 SGHNT, CDR2 YYREEE (reference sequence). Trimming took 8 bases from V and 5 from J, leaving 17 bases between them. This CDR3 comprises 14 residues. Assay used: immunoSEQ multiplex PCR; TCRdb lists only in-frame clones, some missing. Counted here are roughly 2.5 million clones, approximately 92% occurring once; the ten biggest clones make up roughly 0.14%. The sequenced material came from naive CD4+ T cells sorted from blood. Subset indicated: CD45RA+ positively selected. The V and J genes are TRBV5-4 and TRBJ2-1; D assignment may be TRBD1 or TRBD2 (5 bases each). This clonotype was sampled from a man aged 18-30 years in good health. DNA of the CDR3: TGTGCCAGTCACAGTATGGGGGTGCACAATGAGCAGTTCTTC. This sequence encodes CASHSMGVHNEQFF.